The 13 T cell receptor beta chains in this list originate from one sample, sequenced in a study of CD8+ T cells in alopecia areata. The treatment: oral pan-JAK inhibitor, 5-10 mg twice daily. Reverse transcribed after extraction, RNA yielded cDNA as the sequencing template. TCRdb's copy holds only in-frame clones and misses some; the assay was immunoSEQ multiplex PCR. The sample lists just over 150,000 clones; roughly 65% were seen once. Sequencing was performed on CD4+ T cells sorted from blood, taken at week 4, from a patient treated with tofacitinib. The receptors were gathered from a human donor with alopecia areata.

The sample holds a few counts of this clone. V and J are TRBV29-1 and TRBJ1-2; D is perhaps TRBD1 (5 bases). Trimming shortened V by 6 bases and J by 5 bases, and 10 bases separated the two germline ends. Germline lookup yields CDR1 SQVTM and CDR2 ANQGSEA. This CDR3 has 11 residues. In DNA form, the CDR3 reads TGCAGCGTGCGGGACGGGTATGGCTACACCTTC. Protein sequence: CSVRDGYGYTF.

The chain employs TRBV19 and TRBJ1-2; D is ambiguous. CDR1 is LNHDA and CDR2 is SQIVND in the germline V gene (reference sequence). The V end was cut by 3 bases, the J end by 3 bases, with 14 bases between. CDR3 length: 15 residues. The CDR3: CASSITSGLHYGYTF. The CDR3, as DNA: TGTGCCAGTAGTATTACTTCCGGGCTCCACTATGGCTACACCTTC.

The chain couples TRBV21-1 to TRBJ2-7. TRBV21-1 is reported as a pseudogene. This CDR3 spans 9 amino acids. CDR3 DNA sequence: TGTGCCAGCAGTGGGGAGCAGTACTTC. Protein sequence: CASSGEQYF.

V and J are TRBV4-2 and TRBJ2-2, with D maybe TRBD2 (6 bases). Deletions cut 3 bases from V and 2 bases from J, with 10 bases between. Per the germline V gene, CDR1 is LGHNA and CDR2 is YNFKEQ. CDR3 length: 15 residues. The CDR3 DNA follows: TGTGCCAGCAGCCAGACGGGACTTAACACCGGGGAGCTGTTTTTT. Translation: CASSQTGLNTGELFF.

The chain recombines TRBV29-1 with TRBJ2-7; D is unclear. The germline V gene has CDR1 SQVTM and CDR2 ANQGSEA. The length of the CDR3 is 11 residues. V was shortened by 3 bases and J by 7 bases, with 10 bases between the two germline ends. Here the CDR3 DNA reads TGCAGCGTTGAGGTAGGCAAGGAGCAGTACTTC. Protein sequence: CSVEVGKEQYF.

This clone was seen a handful of times. V and J are TRBV29-1 and TRBJ2-1; D perhaps matches TRBD2 (6 bases). Trimming stripped 6 bases from V and 3 bases from J, with 15 bases between. The V gene's germline CDR1 is SQVTM and CDR2 ANQGSEA. The CDR3 contains 14 residues. CDR3 DNA: TGCAGCGTGGAACAGCGGGTTCGCTACAATGAGCAGTTCTTC. Its protein is CSVEQRVRYNEQFF.

The chain carries TRBV4-1 and TRBJ2-3; 8 bases map to TRBD1. V was pared by 4 bases and J by 2 bases, with 8 bases of the junction left unmatched. The CDR3 sequence is 16 residues long. The germline CDR1 and CDR2 sequences are MGHRA and YSYEKL. CDR3 region: CASSLDWDRITDTQYF. The CDR3 DNA reads TGCGCCAGCAGCCTAGACTGGGACAGGATCACAGATACGCAGTATTTT.

This clone turned up a few times. In DNA, the CDR3 is TGCGCCAGCAGCTTCGGACAGAACACTGAAGCTTTCTTT. It encodes CASSFGQNTEAFF. The chain links TRBV4-1 to TRBJ1-1; tentatively, D is TRBD1 (5 bases). Germline V gene lookup returns CDR1 MGHRA and CDR2 YSYEKL. V lost 5 bases, J lost 1 base, and 8 bases lay in between. The CDR3 extends over 13 amino acids.

This chain connects TRBV7-2 to TRBJ2-5, with D possibly matching TRBD2 (5 bases). The ends were cut back, 0 bases at V and 4 bases at J, with 12 bases in the middle. CDR3 length equals 15 residues. CDR1 and CDR2 (germline): SGHTA, FQGNSA. The CDR3 coding sequence is TGTGCCAGCAGCTTAGCCCCGGGAAGCGGAGAGACCCAGTACTTC. The encoded protein is CASSLAPGSGETQYF.

The rearrangement joins TRBV29-1 to TRBJ1-3, with D uncertain. The germline CDR1 and CDR2 sequences are SQVTM and ANQGSEA. V was clipped by 1 base and J by 3 bases, with 7 bases between them. The CDR3 is 13 amino acids. The CDR3 sequence: CSVEVQFGNTIYF. The CDR3 bases are TGCAGCGTTGAAGTTCAGTTTGGAAACACCATATATTTT. The whole variable domain, filled in from reference TRBV29-1 and TRBJ1-3, reads SAVISQKPSRDICQRGTSLTIQCQVDSQVTMMFWYRQQPGQSLTLIATANQGSEATYESGFVIDKFPISRPNLTFSTLTVSNMSPEDSSIYLCSVEVQFGNTIYFGEGSWLTVV.

This clone was observed a handful of times. The rearrangement uses TRBV7-9 and TRBJ1-4; possibly TRBD1 for D (5 bases). Germline CDR1 is SEHNR and CDR2 is FQNEAQ (reference sequence). This CDR3 is built from 14 residues. The V and J ends lost 3 bases and 2 bases respectively, with 7 bases between them. CDR3: CASSFKGTNEKLFF. CDR3 DNA: TGTGCCAGCAGCTTCAAGGGGACTAATGAAAAACTGTTTTTT.

The gene calls are TRBV25-1 and TRBJ2-6; D is undetermined. V was shortened by 2 bases and J by 0 bases, with 5 bases between the two germline ends. This CDR3 is 15 amino acids long. Germline CDR1 is MGHDK and CDR2 is SYGVNS. CDR3 protein: CASSEDGSGANVLTF. DNA for the CDR3: TGTGCCAGCAGTGAAGACGGCTCTGGGGCCAACGTCCTGACTTTC.

The chain combines TRBV5-1 with TRBJ2-7; D is perhaps TRBD1 (5 bases). The CDR3 consists of 14 residues. Germline V gene data show CDR1 as SGHRS and CDR2 as YFSETQ. Trimming pared 0 bases from V and 2 bases from J, leaving 9 bases between. CDR3: CASSLVSTAYEQYF. CDR3 nucleotide sequence: TGCGCCAGCAGCTTGGTTTCGACAGCCTACGAGCAGTACTTC.